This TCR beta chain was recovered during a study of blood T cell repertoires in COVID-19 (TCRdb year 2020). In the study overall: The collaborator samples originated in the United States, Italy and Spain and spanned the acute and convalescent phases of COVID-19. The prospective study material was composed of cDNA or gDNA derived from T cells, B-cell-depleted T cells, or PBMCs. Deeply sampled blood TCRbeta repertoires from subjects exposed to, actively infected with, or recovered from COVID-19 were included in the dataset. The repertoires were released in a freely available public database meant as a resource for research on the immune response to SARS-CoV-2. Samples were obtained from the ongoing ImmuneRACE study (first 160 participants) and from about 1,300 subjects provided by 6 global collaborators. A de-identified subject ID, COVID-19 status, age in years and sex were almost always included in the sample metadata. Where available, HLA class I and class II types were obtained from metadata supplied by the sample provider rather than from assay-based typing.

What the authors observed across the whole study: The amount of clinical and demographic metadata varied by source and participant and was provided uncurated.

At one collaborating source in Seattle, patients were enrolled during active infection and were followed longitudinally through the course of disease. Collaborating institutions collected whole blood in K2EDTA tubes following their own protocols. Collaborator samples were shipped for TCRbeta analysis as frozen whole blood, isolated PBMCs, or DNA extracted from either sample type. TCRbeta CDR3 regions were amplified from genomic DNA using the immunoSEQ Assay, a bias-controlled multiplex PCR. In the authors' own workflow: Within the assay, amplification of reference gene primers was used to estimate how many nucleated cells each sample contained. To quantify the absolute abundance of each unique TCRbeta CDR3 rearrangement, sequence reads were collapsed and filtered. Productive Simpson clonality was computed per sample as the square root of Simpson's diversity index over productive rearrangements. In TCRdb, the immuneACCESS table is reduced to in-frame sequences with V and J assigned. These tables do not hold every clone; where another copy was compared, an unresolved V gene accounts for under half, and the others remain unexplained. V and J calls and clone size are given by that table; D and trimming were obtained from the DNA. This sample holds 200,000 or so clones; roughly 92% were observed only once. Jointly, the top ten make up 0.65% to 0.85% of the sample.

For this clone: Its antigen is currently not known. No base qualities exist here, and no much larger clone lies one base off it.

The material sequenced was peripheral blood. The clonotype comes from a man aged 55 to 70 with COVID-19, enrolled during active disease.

The CDR3 loop reads CASSLYGARGGGNEQYF. The sequence in DNA is TGTGCCAGCAGTTTATATGGGGCCCGCGGGGGAGGGAACGAGCAGTACTTC. The receptor chain draws on TRBV27 and TRBJ2-7; 7 central nucleotides agree with TRBD2. Trimmed from V: 1 base; trimmed from J: 5 bases; junction bases lacking a gene match: 14. For CDR1 and CDR2, the germline V gene (reference sequence) lists MNHEY and SMNVEV. The CDR3 spans 17 residues, from the cysteine through the phenylalanine. Only the CDR3 portion is preserved as DNA: 51 bases, with reading frame beginning at the first base.